The rows below give T cell receptor beta chains drawn from one sample of a study of T cells after somatic rescue of genetic block. Sequenced by immunoSEQ multiplex PCR; TCRdb stores in-frame clones only, minus some. Among tens of thousands of clones listed, around 96% were seen once. The sample consisted of peripheral blood mononuclear cells (PBMCs). These receptors all stem from a child less than two years old. The CDR3 runs from the conserved cysteine through the conserved F or W. D genes are given only for firm matches. Clone size appears in some rows only: once, few, many, or a class for an expanded clone.

V	J	size	D	CDR3	DNA
TRBV27	TRBJ2-5	NA	TRBD1	CASIGQGETQYF	TGTGCCAGCATCGGACAGGGGGAGACCCAGTACTTC
TRBV2	TRBJ2-3	NA	TRBD2	CASGVAGAVDTQYF	TGTGCCAGCGGGGTGGCGGGAGCGGTAGATACGCAGTATTTT
TRBV19	TRBJ1-5	NA	NA	CASSVPYSNQPQHF	TGTGCCAGTAGTGTCCCTTATAGCAATCAGCCCCAGCATTTT
TRBV7-3	TRBJ2-6	NA	NA	CASSLTGSGANVLTF	TGTGCCAGCAGCTTAACAGGGTCTGGGGCCAACGTCCTGACTTTC
TRBV10-3	TRBJ1-3	NA	NA	CAITQGQSSGNTIYF	TGTGCCATCACCCAAGGACAGAGCTCTGGAAACACCATATATTTT
TRBV4-3	TRBJ2-1	NA	NA	CASSQGGSNNEQFF	TGCGCCAGCAGCCAAGGAGGGAGTAACAATGAGCAGTTCTTC
TRBV5-1	TRBJ1-4	NA	TRBD1	CASSSTGGAEKLFF	TGCGCCAGCAGCTCGACAGGGGGCGCGGAAAAACTGTTTTTT
TRBV29-1	TRBJ1-1	NA	NA	CSVVISVLYTEAFF	TGCAGCGTTGTTATTTCAGTCCTTTACACTGAAGCTTTCTTT
TRBV6-1	TRBJ2-2	NA	TRBD2	CASSEAGGPGELFF	TGTGCCAGCAGTGAAGCGGGAGGGCCCGGGGAGCTGTTTTTT
TRBV13	TRBJ2-5	once	TRBD1	CASSATGEAETQYF	TGTGCCAGCAGCGCGACAGGGGAGGCGGAGACCCAGTACTTC
TRBV4-3	TRBJ2-4	NA	TRBD2	CASSLNLAGGSKNIQYF	TGCGCCAGCAGCCTAAACCTAGCGGGAGGATCCAAAAACATTCAGTACTTC
TRBV28	TRBJ2-7	NA	TRBD2	CASSLRTSGAYEQYF	TGTGCCAGCAGTTTGCGGACTAGCGGTGCCTACGAGCAGTACTTC
TRBV2	TRBJ1-6	NA	NA	CASSESRAGYSPLHF	TGTGCCAGCAGTGAAAGCCGGGCGGGATACTCACCCCTCCACTTT
TRBV6-5	TRBJ2-2	NA	NA	CASSWTTNTGELFF	TGTGCCAGCAGTTGGACCACGAACACCGGGGAGCTGTTTTTT
TRBV5-1	TRBJ2-1	once	NA	CASSLGGPYNEQFF	TGCGCCAGCAGCTTGGGGGGTCCCTACAATGAGCAGTTCTTC
TRBV9	TRBJ1-1	NA	TRBD1	CASSVGDSMNTEAFF	TGTGCCAGCAGCGTGGGGGACAGCATGAACACTGAAGCTTTCTTT
TRBV27	TRBJ2-5	NA	NA	CASSSLYRETQYF	TGTGCCAGCAGCAGTTTATACCGAGAGACCCAGTACTTC
TRBV28	TRBJ2-7	NA	NA	CASSLLDGSYEQYF	TGTGCCAGCAGTCTCCTGGACGGATCCTACGAGCAGTACTTC
TRBV9	TRBJ2-3	NA	TRBD2	CASSVSGRAVRTDTQYF	TGTGCCAGCAGCGTTAGCGGGAGGGCCGTTAGAACAGATACGCAGTATTTT
TRBV13	TRBJ1-2	NA	TRBD1	CASSLGRDSYTGYTF	TGTGCCAGCAGCTTAGGCCGGGACAGCTATACCGGCTACACCTTC